These 9 T cell receptor beta chains were sequenced from one sample in a study of naive and memory T cell subsets. Two oligonucleotides, mixed equimolar, formed the beta constant-region primer covering TRBC1 and TRBC2. TCRdb processed the UMI-ligation and nested PCR reads anew with MiXCR; each CDR3 protein has one entry. Here the sample spans fewer than 30,000 distinct CDR3 sequences, roughly 10% being singletons. The specimen was effector memory CD4+ T cells from blood. This sample's subset: effector memory, CD45RA- CD27-. All receptors derive from a human donor in good health.

The chain links TRBV5-5 to TRBJ2-5, with D tentatively TRBD1 (5 bases). Per germline, CDR1 SGHKS and CDR2 YYEKEE (reference sequence). This CDR3 has 14 residues. Trimming shortened V by 2 bases and J by 2 bases, and 10 bases separated the two germline ends. As DNA, the CDR3 is TGTGCCAGCAGCTTCCAGGCAGGGCAAGAGACCCAGTACTTC. Translation: CASSFQAGQETQYF. Combining the CDR3 with reference TRBV5-5 and TRBJ2-5 gives the whole variable domain DAGVTQSPTHLIKTRGQQVTLRCSPISGHKSVSWYQQVLGQGPQFIFQYYEKEERGRGNFPDRFSARQFPNYSSELNVNALLLGDSALYLCASSFQAGQETQYFGPGTRLLVL.

This chain uses TRBV18 with TRBJ2-7; 9 bases are shared with TRBD2. Trimming took 7 bases from V and 1 from J; bases not matched to a gene: 8. The V gene's germline CDR1 is KGHSH and CDR2 LQKENI. The CDR3 is made up of 15 amino acids. The CDR3 sequence is CASCPSGKQSYEQYF. In DNA form, the CDR3 reads TGTGCCAGCTGCCCTAGCGGGAAGCAGTCCTACGAGCAGTACTTC. Full variable domain (remainder filled in from reference TRBV18 and TRBJ2-7): NAGVMQNPRHLVRRRGQEARLRCSPMKGHSHVYWYRQLPEEGLKFMVYLQKENIIDESGMPKERFSAEFPKEGPSILRIQQVVRGDSAAYFCASCPSGKQSYEQYFGPGTRLTVT.

In its sample, this clonotype ranks as medium-sized (0.01 to 0.1%). The chain couples TRBV10-3 to TRBJ2-1; D unclear. Trimming removed 3 bases from V and 5 bases from J, with 11 bases in between. Germline lookup yields CDR1 ENHRY and CDR2 SYGVKD. This CDR3 is 14 amino acids long. This CDR3 reads CAISEEGRHNEQFF. The CDR3 bases are TGTGCCATCAGTGAAGAAGGGCGCCACAATGAGCAGTTCTTC.

V gene TRBV4-1 combines with J gene TRBJ2-7; a possible D gene is TRBD2 (5 bases). This CDR3 has 16 residues. Germline CDR1 MGHRA, CDR2 YSYEKL. Deletions cut 0 bases from V and 0 bases from J, with 12 bases between. Here the CDR3 reads CASSQEVRGSSYEQYF. CDR3 in DNA: TGCGCCAGCAGCCAAGAAGTTCGGGGAAGCTCCTACGAGCAGTACTTC.

The chain links TRBV11-3 to TRBJ2-2; 8 positions match TRBD1. With V trimmed by 2 bases and J by 9 bases, 8 bases remained unmatched. Germline V gene lookup returns CDR1 SGHNT and CDR2 YENEEA. The CDR3 is made up of 15 amino acids. The CDR3 bases are TGTGCCAGCAGCTTAATAACAGGGGGAACCCGGGAGCTGTTTTTT. This gives the protein CASSLITGGTRELFF.

A few counts support this clonotype. J is TRBJ2-7 and V is TRBV7-9; 7 bases map to TRBD1. With V trimmed by 5 bases and J by 7 bases, 17 bases remained unmatched. The CDR3 contains 16 residues. Germline assignment: CDR1 SEHNR and CDR2 FQNEAQ (reference sequence). CDR3 region: CASSPGGRGQSGEQYF. For the CDR3, the DNA is TGTGCCAGCAGCCCGGGCGGCCGGGGACAGTCTGGGGAGCAGTACTTC.

In its sample, this clonotype was seen many times. The V and J genes are TRBV6-2 or TRBV6-3 and TRBJ2-2, with D uncertain. This CDR3 has 14 residues. Germline loops: CDR1 MNHEY, CDR2 SVGEGT. With 5 bases removed from V and 2 bases from J, the gap between germline ends came to 9 bases. The CDR3 nucleotides read TGTGCCAGCAGTAGACCCACCAACACCGGGGAGCTGTTTTTT. Encoded protein: CASSRPTNTGELFF.

This clonotype has only a few counts. The chain uses TRBV12-3 or TRBV12-4 and TRBJ2-2, with TRBD2 identical over 9 bases. CDR3 length: 16 amino acids. V shed 3 bases and J 6 bases; nucleotides not matched to a gene: 8. CDR3 sequence (DNA): TGTGCCAGCAGTTTGCGGTCTAGCGGGAAAGCCGGGGAGCTGTTTTTT. Translated, it gives CASSLRSSGKAGELFF.

This clonotype was detected only once. A read error may be the cause here, since a much bigger clone is one base away. V gene TRBV20-1 combines with J gene TRBJ2-7; the match to TRBD2 covers 7 bases. In germline, CDR1 is DFQATT, CDR2 SNEGSKA (reference sequence). CDR3 length: 15 residues. This CDR3 is CSTRDLSGISYEQYF. CDR3 sequence (DNA): TGCAGTACTAGAGATCTAAGCGGGATATCCTACGAGCAGTACTTC.